This T cell receptor (beta chain) emerged from a study of CD8 T cells in Susac syndrome. Study-level results: In total CD8+ repertoires, over 15 Susac-specific public clones were found, and in CD8+ TEMRA repertoires, a few were found.

The RNA, about 0.5 to 1 ug, was put through reverse transcription using random hexamers. TCRdb passed the immunoSEQ multiplex PCR reads through MiXCR, listing each CDR3 protein once. This table holds some 130,000 distinct CDR3 sequences, roughly 94% found once. A remark on this clonotype: Its antigen is currently unknown.

Germline V lookup: CDR1 SQVTM, CDR2 ANQGSEA. The CDR3 covers 14 residues. Unmatched junction bases numbered 4, after V lost 7 bases and J lost 2 bases. CD8+ and CD4+ T cells circulating in blood were sequenced for TCR beta. Negative isolation was used for CD8+ and CD4+ T cells, and FACS enrichment was applied to TEMRA cells. The chain joins TRBV29-1 to TRBJ2-1, with 11 bases aligning to TRBD2. Specimen: CD8+ T cells from PBMCs. This TCR derives from a human donor with Susac syndrome. The CDR3 DNA is TGCAGCGGGGAACTAGCGGGAGCCTACAATGAGCAGTTCTTC. Encoded protein: CSGELAGAYNEQFF.